The source of this T cell receptor (beta chain) is a study of T cell responses to AZD1222 COVID-19 vaccine. General study results and limits: Donors were largely white British and mainly female; clonal diversity was possibly underestimated.

This clone was found a few times. Its antigen is as yet unknown. The germline gives CDR1 SGDLS, CDR2 YYNGEE. CDR3 length: 14 amino acids. V lost 4 bases, J lost 10 bases, and 15 bases lay in between. The method was immunoSEQ multiplex PCR; TCRdb's version includes in-frame clones alone and lacks a portion of them. This table holds about 150,000 clones, roughly 88% found once. V gene TRBV9 combines with J gene TRBJ1-6, with TRBD1 as a possible D gene (5 bases). The material sequenced was peripheral blood, taken on day 0 of AZD1222 vaccination. The origin of this receptor is an adult in good health. CDR3 residues: CASSFDSAQSPLHF. For the CDR3, the DNA is TGTGCCAGCAGCTTTGACAGTGCCCAATCACCCCTCCACTTT.